Following are 3 T cell receptor beta chains from one sample sequenced in a study of shared clonotypes between healthy human individuals (dated by TCRdb to 2018 to 2020). The library relied on the immunoSEQ multiplex PCR assay. What TCRdb holds here is the immuneACCESS table cut down to in-frame rearrangements. Part of the clones is not present; checked against another copy, under half of the missing clones reflect an unresolved V gene, and the others are unexplained. The sample contains hundreds of thousands of clones, about 95% of them found a single time. Roughly 0.1% of the sample belongs to the ten largest clones. For the CD8 naive samples, CD45RO-negative cells were positively selected for CCR7, yielding a CD45RA+CCR7+ population from which TemRA cells were excluded. The sequencing sample was made of naive CD8+ T cells sorted from blood. According to the study, the label for this sample's cell subset or site signals: CD45RA+CCR7+. Source of these receptors: a woman aged 30 to 39 in good health.

This chain links TRBV2 with TRBJ1-5, with 9 bases identical to TRBD1. The junction had 8 bases not matched to a gene; V was cut back by 6 bases and J by 5 bases. Germline V CDR1 and CDR2: SNHLY, FYNNEI. The CDR3 runs to 15 residues. The CDR3, as DNA: TGTGCCAGCAGCGGGGACAGGGCGGGTGATCAGCCCCAGCATTTT. Translation: CASSGDRAGDQPQHF.

In its sample, this clone was seen once. The CDR3 is CASSSSLEGPFSYEQYF. Written as DNA, the CDR3 is TGTGCCAGCAGTTCCTCCCTGGAGGGACCTTTTTCCTACGAGCAGTACTTC. The V and J genes are TRBV28 and TRBJ2-7; perhaps TRBD2 as D (6 bases). The CDR3 has 17 amino acids. The germline V and J ends were trimmed by 4 bases and 1 base, with 20 bases remaining between them. Germline V gene sequence: CDR1 MDHEN, CDR2 SYDVKM.

The V and J genes are TRBV30 and TRBJ2-1; no clear D. The CDR3 length is 11 residues. With 2 bases removed from V and 5 bases from J, the gap between germline ends came to 4 bases. Germline V gene data show CDR1 as GTSNPN and CDR2 as SVGIG (reference sequence). CDR3 protein: CAWSLHNEQFF. The CDR3 nucleotides read TGTGCCTGGAGTTTACACAATGAGCAGTTCTTC.